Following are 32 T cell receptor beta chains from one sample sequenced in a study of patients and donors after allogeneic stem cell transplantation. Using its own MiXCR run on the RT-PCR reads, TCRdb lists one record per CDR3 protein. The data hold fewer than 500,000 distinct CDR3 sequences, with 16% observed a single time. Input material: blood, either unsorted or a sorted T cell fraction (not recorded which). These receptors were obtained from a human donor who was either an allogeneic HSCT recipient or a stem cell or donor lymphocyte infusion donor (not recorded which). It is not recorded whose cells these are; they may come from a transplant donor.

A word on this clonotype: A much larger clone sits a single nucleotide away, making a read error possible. CDR3 protein: CASRDGGLSSGELFF. In DNA form, the CDR3 reads TGTGCCAGCAGAGACGGGGGGCTCTCCTCTGGGGAGCTGTTTTTT. V gene TRBV25-1 combines with J gene TRBJ2-2, with a tentative D call TRBD2 (7 bases). The CDR3 is 15 amino acids. Germline-derived CDR1 and CDR2 are MGHDK and SYGVNS. V was cut by 6 bases and J by 8 bases, with 19 bases left in between.

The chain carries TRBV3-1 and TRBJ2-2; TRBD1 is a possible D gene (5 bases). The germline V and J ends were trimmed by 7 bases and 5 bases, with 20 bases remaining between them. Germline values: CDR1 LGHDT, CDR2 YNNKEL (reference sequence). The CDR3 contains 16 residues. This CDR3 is CASTRGRRTPTGELFF. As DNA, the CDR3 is TGTGCCAGCACAAGGGGCAGGCGAACTCCAACCGGGGAGCTGTTTTTT.

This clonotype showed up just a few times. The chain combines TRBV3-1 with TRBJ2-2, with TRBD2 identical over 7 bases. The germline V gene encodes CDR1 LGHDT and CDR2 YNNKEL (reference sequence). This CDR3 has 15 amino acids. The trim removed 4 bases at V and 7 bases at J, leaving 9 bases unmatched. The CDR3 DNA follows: TGTGCCAGCAGCCGCTCTGGCGGGAGAATCGGGGAGCTGTTTTTT. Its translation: CASSRSGGRIGELFF.

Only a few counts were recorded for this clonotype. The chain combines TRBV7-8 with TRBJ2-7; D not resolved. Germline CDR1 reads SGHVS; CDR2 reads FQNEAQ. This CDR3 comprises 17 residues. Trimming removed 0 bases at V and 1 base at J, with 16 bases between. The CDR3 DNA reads TGTGCCAGCAGCTTAGCGCTCCCCCCGAGGTCTTCCTACGAGCAGTACTTC. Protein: CASSLALPPRSSYEQYF.

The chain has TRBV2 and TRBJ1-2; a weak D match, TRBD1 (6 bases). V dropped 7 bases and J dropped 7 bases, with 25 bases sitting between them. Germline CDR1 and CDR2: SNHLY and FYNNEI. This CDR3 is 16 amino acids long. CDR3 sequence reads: CASNPSGGRGGSGYTF. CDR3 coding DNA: TGTGCCAGCAACCCTTCTGGGGGCAGGGGAGGGAGTGGCTACACCTTC.

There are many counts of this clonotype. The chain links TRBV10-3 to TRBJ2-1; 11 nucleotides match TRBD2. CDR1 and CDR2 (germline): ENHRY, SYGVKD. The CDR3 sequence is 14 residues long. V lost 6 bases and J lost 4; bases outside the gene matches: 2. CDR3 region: CAIRGLAVYNEQFF. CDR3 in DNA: TGTGCCATCAGGGGACTAGCGGTTTACAATGAGCAGTTCTTC.

CDR3 in amino acids: CSVQGAGELFF. CDR3 in DNA: TGCAGCGTTCAGGGCGCCGGGGAGCTGTTTTTT. The chain couples TRBV29-1 to TRBJ2-2, with a tentative D call TRBD1 (5 bases). Trimming removed 5 bases from V and 6 bases from J, with 7 bases in between. The CDR3 has 11 amino acids. In germline, CDR1 is SQVTM, CDR2 ANQGSEA.

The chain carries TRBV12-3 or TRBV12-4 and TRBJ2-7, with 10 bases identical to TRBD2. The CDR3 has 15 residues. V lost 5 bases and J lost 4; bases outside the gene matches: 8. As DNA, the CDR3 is TGTGCCAGCAGTCCCTTCACTAGCGGGATATACGAGCAGTACTTC. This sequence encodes CASSPFTSGIYEQYF.

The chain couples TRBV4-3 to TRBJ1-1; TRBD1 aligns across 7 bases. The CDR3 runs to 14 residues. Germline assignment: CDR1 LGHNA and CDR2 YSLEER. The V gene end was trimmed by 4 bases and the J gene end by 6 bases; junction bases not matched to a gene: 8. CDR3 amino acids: CASSRQGGMAEAFF. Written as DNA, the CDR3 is TGCGCCAGCAGCCGACAGGGCGGCATGGCTGAAGCTTTCTTT.

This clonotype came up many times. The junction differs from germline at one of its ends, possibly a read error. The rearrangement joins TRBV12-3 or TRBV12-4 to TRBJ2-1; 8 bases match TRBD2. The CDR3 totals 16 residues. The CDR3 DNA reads TGTGCCAGCAGTCTAGCGGGCGGGAGCTCCTACAATGAGCAGTTCTTC. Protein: CASSLAGGSSYNEQFF.

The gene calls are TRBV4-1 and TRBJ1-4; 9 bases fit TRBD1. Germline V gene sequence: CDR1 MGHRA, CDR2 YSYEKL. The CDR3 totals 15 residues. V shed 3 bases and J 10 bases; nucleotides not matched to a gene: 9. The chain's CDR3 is CASSHLQGAYGKLFF. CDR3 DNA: TGCGCCAGCAGCCATTTACAGGGGGCTTACGGAAAACTGTTTTTT.

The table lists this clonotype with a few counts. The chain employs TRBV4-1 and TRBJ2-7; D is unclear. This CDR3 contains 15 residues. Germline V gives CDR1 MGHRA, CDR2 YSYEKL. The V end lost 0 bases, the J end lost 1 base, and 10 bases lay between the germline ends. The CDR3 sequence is CASSQERTLSYEQYF. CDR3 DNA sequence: TGCGCCAGCAGCCAAGAGCGTACCTTATCCTACGAGCAGTACTTC.

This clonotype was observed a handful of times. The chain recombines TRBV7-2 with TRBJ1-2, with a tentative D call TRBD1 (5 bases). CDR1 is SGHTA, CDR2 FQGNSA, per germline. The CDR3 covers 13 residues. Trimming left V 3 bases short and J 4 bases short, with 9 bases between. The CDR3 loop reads CASSFWGFYGYTF. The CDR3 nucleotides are TGTGCCAGCAGCTTCTGGGGCTTCTATGGCTACACCTTC.

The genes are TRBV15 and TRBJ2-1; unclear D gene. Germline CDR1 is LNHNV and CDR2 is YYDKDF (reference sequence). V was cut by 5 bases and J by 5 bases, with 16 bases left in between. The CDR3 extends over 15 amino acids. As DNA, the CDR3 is TGTGCCACCAGCCCTCGGACCACTTCGGACAATGAGCAGTTCTTC. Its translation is CATSPRTTSDNEQFF.

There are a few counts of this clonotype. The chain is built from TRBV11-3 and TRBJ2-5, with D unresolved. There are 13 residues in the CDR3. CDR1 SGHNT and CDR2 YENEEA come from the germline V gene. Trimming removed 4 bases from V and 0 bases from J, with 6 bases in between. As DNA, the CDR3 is TGTGCCAGCAGCTCGTCGTACCAAGAGACCCAGTACTTC. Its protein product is CASSSSYQETQYF. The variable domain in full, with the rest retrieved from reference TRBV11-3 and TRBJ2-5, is EAGVVQSPRYKIIEKKQPVAFWCNPISGHNTLYWYLQNLGQGPELLIRYENEEAVDDSQLPKDRFSAERLKGVDSTLKIQPAELGDSAVYLCASSSSYQETQYFGPGTRLLVL.

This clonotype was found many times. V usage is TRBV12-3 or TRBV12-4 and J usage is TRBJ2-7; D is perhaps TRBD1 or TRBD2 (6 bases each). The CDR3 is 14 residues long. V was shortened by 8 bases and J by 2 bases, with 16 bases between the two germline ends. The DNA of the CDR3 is TGTGCCAGCTCCGATCCCGGGGGCGCCTACGAGCAGTACTTC. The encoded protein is CASSDPGGAYEQYF.

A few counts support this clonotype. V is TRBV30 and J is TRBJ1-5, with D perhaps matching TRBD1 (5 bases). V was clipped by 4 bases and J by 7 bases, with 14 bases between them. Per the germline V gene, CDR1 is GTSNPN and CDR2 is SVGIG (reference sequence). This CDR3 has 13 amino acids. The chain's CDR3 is CAWNRGAGQPQHF. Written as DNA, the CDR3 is TGTGCCTGGAATAGGGGCGCGGGGCAGCCCCAGCATTTT.

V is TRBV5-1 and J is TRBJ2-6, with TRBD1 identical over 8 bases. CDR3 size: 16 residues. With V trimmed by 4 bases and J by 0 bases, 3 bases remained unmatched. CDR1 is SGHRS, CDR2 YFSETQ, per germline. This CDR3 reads CASSGTGDSGANVLTF. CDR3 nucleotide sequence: TGCGCCAGCAGCGGGACAGGAGACTCTGGGGCCAACGTCCTGACTTTC.

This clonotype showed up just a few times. The CDR3 loop is CAWTLARGPSYGYTF. The CDR3 DNA is TGTGCCTGGACATTGGCCAGGGGGCCATCCTATGGCTACACCTTC. The chain carries TRBV30 and TRBJ1-2; 8 bases match TRBD1. This CDR3 is built from 15 residues. V gave up 4 bases and J gave up 4 bases; unmatched junction bases: 11. CDR1 GTSNPN and CDR2 SVGIG come from the germline V gene (reference sequence).

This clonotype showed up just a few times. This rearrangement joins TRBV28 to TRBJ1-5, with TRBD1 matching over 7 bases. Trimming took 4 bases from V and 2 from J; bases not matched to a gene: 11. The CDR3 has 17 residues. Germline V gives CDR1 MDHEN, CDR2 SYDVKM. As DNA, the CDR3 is TGTGCCAGCAGTTCGGACAGGAGGGCGTTGGGCAATCAGCCCCAGCATTTT. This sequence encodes CASSSDRRALGNQPQHF.

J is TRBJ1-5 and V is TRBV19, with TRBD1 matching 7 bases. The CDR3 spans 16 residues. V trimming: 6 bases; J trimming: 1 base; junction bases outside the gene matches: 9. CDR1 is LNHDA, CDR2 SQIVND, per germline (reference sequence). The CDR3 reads CASSQTGWRSNQPQHF. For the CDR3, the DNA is TGTGCCAGTAGCCAGACAGGGTGGAGGAGCAATCAGCCCCAGCATTTT. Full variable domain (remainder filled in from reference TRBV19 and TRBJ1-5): DGGITQSPKYLFRKEGQNVTLSCEQNLNHDAMYWYRQDPGQGLRLIYYSQIVNDFQKGDIAEGYSVSREKKESFPLTVTSAQKNPTAFYLCASSQTGWRSNQPQHFGDGTRLSIL.

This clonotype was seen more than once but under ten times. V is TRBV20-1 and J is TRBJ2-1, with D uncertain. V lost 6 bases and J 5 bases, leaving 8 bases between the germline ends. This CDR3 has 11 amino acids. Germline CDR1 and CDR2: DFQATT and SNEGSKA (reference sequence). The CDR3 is CSALPDNEQFF. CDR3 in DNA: TGCAGTGCCCTTCCTGACAATGAGCAGTTCTTC.

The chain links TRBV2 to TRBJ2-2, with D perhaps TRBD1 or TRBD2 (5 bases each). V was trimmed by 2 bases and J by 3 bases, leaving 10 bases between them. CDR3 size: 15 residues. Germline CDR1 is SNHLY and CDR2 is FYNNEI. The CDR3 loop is CASSEIRGDTGELFF. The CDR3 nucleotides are TGTGCCAGCAGTGAAATCCGAGGGGACACCGGGGAGCTGTTTTTT.

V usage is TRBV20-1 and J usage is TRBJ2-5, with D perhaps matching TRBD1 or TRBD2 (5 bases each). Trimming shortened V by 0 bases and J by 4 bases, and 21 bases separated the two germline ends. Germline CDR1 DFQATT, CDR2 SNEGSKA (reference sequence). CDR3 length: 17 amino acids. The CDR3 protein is CSARDFSTSGGGETQYF. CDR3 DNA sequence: TGCAGTGCTAGAGATTTTTCGACTTCTGGGGGTGGAGAGACCCAGTACTTC.

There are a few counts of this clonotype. CDR3: CASRTDSRANTGELFF. CDR3 nucleotides: TGCGCCAGCAGAACGGACTCACGGGCGAACACCGGGGAGCTGTTTTTT. V gene TRBV5-1 combines with J gene TRBJ2-2; weak D call: TRBD2 (5 bases). The germline V gene has CDR1 SGHRS and CDR2 YFSETQ. This CDR3 region has 16 residues. Trimming shortened V by 5 bases and J by 0 bases, and 14 bases separated the two germline ends.

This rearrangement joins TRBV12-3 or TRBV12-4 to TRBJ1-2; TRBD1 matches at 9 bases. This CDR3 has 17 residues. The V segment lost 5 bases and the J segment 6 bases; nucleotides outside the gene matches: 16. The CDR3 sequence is CASSRDAPGQGRNGYTF. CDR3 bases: TGTGCCAGCAGTCGCGATGCTCCGGGACAGGGACGGAATGGCTACACCTTC.

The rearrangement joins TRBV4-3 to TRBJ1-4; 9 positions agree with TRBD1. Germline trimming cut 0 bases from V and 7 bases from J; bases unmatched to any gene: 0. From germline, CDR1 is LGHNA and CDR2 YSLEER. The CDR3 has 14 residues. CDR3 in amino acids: CASSQEDRGEKLFF. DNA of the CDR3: TGCGCCAGCAGCCAAGAGGACAGGGGTGAAAAACTGTTTTTT.

This chain's CDR3 is CASRRTADRGRYEQYF. The CDR3 DNA reads as TGTGCCAGTAGGAGAACAGCGGACAGGGGCCGATACGAGCAGTACTTC. The chain has TRBV19 and TRBJ2-7; TRBD1 matches at 9 bases. Germline V gene lookup returns CDR1 LNHDA and CDR2 SQIVND (reference sequence). After removal of 6 bases from V and 4 bases from J, the junction contained 13 bases not matched to a gene. The CDR3 is 16 amino acids.

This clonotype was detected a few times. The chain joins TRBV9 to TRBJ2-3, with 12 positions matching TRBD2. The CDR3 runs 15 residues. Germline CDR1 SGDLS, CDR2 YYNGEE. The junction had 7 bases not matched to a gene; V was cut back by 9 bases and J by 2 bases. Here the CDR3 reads CATHRLAGDTDTQYF. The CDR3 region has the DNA TGTGCCACCCACCGACTAGCGGGGGACACAGATACGCAGTATTTT.

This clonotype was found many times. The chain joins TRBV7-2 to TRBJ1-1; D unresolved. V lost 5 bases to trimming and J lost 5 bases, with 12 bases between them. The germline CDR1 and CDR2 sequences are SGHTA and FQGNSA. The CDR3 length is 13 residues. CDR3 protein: CASSMGRRTEAFF. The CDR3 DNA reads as TGTGCCAGCAGCATGGGTAGGCGGACTGAAGCTTTCTTT.

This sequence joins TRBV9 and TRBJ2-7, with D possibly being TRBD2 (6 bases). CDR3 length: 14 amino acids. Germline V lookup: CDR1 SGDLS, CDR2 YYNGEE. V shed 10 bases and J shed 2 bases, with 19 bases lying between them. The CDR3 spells CARRLRETPYEQYF. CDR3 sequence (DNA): TGTGCCCGTCGCTTACGGGAGACTCCCTACGAGCAGTACTTC.

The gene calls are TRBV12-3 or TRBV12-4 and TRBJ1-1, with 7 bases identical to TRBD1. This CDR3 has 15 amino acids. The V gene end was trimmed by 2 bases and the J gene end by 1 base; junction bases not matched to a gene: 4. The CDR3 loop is CASSLKGAGNTEAFF. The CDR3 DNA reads TGTGCCAGCAGTTTAAAGGGGGCTGGGAACACTGAAGCTTTCTTT.